This section outlines one T cell receptor beta chain sequence together with its context. Its specificity is not known. This sample was included in a study of response to subunit inactivated influenza vaccine. TCRdb analysed the RT-PCR reads with MiXCR anew, one entry per CDR3 protein. The table lists a few hundred thousand distinct CDR3 sequences, roughly 15% of them singletons. V dropped 5 bases and J dropped 5; count of bases not matched to a gene: 3. CDR1 and CDR2 (germline): SGHRS, YFSETQ. The CDR3 is made up of 12 amino acids. Findings of the study overall: Few new T cells, the authors suggested, are recruited by each seasonal influenza vaccination.

The chain links TRBV5-1 to TRBJ2-5; 7 nucleotides agree with TRBD1. Source: PBMCs from blood, taken 11 to 12 days after vaccination. This receptor was taken from a man in his fifties or sixties who received an inactivated influenza vaccine. Here the CDR3 reads CASRQQGETQYF. Written as DNA, the CDR3 is TGCGCCAGCAGACAACAGGGGGAGACCCAGTACTTC.